This TCR beta chain was found in a study of blood T cell repertoires in COVID-19. Study details: Acute and convalescent COVID-19 samples came from the United States, Italy and Spain. T cells, B-cell-depleted T cells, or PBMCs supplied cDNA or gDNA.

Trimming removed 1 base at V and 7 bases at J, with 8 bases between. The CDR3 contains 12 residues. In the original workflow: Amplifying reference gene primers gave estimates of nucleated cell counts. TCRdb keeps only in-frame clones here, not all; method: immunoSEQ multiplex PCR. That table furnishes V, J and clone size, whereas the DNA furnished D and trimming. Of hundreds of thousands of clones detected, about four fifths appear once; the ten largest clones hold roughly 5.7%. This TCR was sampled from a man older than 75 with acute or convalescent COVID-19. The rearrangement joins TRBV12-3 or TRBV12-4 to TRBJ2-7; maybe TRBD1 (5 bases). Material: peripheral blood. This CDR3 is CASSLGQGEQYF. Here the CDR3 DNA reads TGTGCCAGCAGTTTAGGTCAGGGTGAGCAGTACTTC.